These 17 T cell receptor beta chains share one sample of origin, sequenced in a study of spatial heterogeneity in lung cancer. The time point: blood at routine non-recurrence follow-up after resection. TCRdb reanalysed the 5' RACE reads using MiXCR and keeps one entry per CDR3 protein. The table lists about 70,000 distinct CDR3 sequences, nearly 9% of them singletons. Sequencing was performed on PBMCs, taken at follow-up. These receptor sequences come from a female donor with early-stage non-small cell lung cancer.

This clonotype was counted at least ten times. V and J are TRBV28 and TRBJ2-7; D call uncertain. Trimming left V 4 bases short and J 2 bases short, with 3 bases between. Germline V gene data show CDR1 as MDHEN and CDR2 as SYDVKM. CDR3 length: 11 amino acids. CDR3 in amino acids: CASSSPYEQYF. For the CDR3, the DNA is TGTGCCAGCAGTTCCCCCTACGAGCAGTACTTC.

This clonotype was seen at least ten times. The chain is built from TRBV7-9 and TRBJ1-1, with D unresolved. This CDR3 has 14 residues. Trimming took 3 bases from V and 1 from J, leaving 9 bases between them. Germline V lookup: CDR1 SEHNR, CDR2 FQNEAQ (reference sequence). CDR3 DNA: TGTGCCAGCAGCTTTATCAGCCGGAACACTGAAGCTTTCTTT. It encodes CASSFISRNTEAFF.

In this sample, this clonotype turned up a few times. CDR3 sequence reads: CASSLTSEAFF. The DNA for the CDR3 is TGTGCCAGCAGCCTGACCTCTGAAGCTTTCTTT. The chain uses TRBV12-3 or TRBV12-4 and TRBJ1-1, with no clear D. CDR3 size: 11 residues. Trimming left V 6 bases short and J 6 bases short, with 8 bases between.

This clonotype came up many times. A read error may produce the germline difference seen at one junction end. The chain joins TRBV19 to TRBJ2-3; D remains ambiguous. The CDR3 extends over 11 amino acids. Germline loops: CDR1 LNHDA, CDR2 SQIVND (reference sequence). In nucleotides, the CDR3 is TGTGCCAGTAGGATAGGGGATACGCAGTATTTT. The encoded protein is CASRIGDTQYF.

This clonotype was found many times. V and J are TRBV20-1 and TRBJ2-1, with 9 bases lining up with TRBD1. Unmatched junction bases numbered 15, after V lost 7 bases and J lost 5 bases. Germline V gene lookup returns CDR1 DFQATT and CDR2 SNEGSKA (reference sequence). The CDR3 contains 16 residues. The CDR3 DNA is TGCAGTGTCACACAGGGGGCCTCGCACATAGACAATGAGCAGTTCTTC. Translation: CSVTQGASHIDNEQFF.

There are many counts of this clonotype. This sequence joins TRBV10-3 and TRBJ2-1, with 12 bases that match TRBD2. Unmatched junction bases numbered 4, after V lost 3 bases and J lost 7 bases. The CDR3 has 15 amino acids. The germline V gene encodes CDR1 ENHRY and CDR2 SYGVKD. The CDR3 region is CAISDLAGGRNEQFF. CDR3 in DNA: TGTGCCATCAGTGACCTAGCGGGAGGGCGGAATGAGCAGTTCTTC.

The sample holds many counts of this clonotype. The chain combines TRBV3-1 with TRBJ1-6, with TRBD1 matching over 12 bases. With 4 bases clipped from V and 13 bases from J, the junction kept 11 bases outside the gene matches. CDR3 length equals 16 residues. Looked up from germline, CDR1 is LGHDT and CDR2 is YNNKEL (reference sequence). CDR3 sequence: CASSLRDRGRNPPLHF. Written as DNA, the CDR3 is TGTGCCAGCAGCCTTCGGGACAGGGGGCGAAATCCCCCCCTCCACTTT. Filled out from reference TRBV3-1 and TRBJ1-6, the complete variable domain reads DTAVSQTPKYLVTQMGNDKSIKCEQNLGHDTMYWYKQDSKKFLKIMFSYNNKELIINETVPNRFSPKSPDKAHLNLHINSLELGDSAVYFCASSLRDRGRNPPLHFGNGTRLTVT.

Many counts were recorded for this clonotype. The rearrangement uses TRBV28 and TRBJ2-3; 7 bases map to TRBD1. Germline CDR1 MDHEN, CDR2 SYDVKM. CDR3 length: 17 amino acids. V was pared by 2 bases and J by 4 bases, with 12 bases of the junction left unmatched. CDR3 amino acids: CASSLTTQGVGPDTQYF. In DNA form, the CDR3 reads TGTGCCAGCAGTTTAACTACCCAGGGGGTTGGCCCAGATACGCAGTATTTT.

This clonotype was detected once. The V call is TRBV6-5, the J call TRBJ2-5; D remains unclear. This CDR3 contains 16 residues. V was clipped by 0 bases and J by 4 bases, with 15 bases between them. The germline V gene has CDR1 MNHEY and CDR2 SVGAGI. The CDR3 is CASSYSSTGSGETQYF. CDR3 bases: TGTGCCAGCAGTTACTCGAGTACTGGGTCGGGAGAGACCCAGTACTTC.

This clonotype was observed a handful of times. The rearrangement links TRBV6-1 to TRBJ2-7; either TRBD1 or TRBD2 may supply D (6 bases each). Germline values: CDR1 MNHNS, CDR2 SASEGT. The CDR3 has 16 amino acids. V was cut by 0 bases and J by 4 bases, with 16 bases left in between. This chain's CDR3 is CASSEAGGRIGYEQYF. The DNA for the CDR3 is TGTGCCAGCAGTGAAGCCGGGGGCCGGATAGGATACGAGCAGTACTTC.

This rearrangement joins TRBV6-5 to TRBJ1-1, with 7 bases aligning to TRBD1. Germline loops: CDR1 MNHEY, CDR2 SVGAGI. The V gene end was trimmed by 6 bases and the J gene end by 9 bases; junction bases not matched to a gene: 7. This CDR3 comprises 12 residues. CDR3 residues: CASRRRQGKAFF. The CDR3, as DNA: TGTGCCAGCAGACGTCGACAGGGAAAAGCTTTCTTT.

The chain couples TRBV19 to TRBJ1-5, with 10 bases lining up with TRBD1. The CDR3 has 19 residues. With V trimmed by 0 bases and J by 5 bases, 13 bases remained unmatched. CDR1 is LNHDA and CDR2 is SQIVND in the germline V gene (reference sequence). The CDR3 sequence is CASSIDPLWTGGRDQPQHF. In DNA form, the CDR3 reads TGTGCCAGTAGTATAGATCCCCTTTGGACAGGGGGAAGGGATCAGCCCCAGCATTTT.

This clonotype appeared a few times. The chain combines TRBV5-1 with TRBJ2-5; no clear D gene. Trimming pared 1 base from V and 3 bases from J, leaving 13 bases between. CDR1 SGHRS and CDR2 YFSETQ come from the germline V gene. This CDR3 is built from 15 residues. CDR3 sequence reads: CASSLNPSGEETQYF. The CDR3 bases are TGCGCCAGCAGCTTGAACCCATCAGGAGAAGAGACCCAGTACTTC.

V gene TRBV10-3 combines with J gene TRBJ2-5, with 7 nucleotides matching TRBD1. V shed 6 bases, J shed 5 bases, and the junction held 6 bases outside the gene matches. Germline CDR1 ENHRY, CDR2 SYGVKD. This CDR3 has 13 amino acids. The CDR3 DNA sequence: TGTGCCATCAGAGAGCGACAGGGCGAGACCCAGTACTTC. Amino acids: CAIRERQGETQYF.

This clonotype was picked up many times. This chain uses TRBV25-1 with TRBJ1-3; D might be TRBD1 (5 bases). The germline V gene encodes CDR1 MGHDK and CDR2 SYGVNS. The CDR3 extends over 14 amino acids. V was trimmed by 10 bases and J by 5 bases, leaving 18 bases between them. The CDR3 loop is CATREDRDRNTIYF. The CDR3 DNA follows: TGTGCCACAAGGGAAGACAGAGATCGAAACACCATATATTTT.

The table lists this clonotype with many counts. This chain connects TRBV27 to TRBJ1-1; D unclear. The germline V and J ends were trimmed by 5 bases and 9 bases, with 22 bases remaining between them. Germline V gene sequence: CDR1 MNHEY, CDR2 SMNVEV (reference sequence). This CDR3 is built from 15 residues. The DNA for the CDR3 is TGTGCCAGCAGTCCCGTTCGGCTAGGCGGTGGCCAAGCTTTCTTT. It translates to CASSPVRLGGGQAFF.

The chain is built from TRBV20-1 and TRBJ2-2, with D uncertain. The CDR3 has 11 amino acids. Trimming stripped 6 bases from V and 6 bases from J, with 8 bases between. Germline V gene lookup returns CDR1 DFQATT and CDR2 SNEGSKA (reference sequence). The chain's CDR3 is CSASSAGELFF. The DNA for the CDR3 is TGCAGTGCCAGTAGTGCCGGGGAGCTGTTTTTT.